This TCR beta chain was retrieved from a study of identical twins. Using its own MiXCR run on the 5' RACE reads, TCRdb lists one record per CDR3 protein. The sample shows around 1.7 million distinct CDR3 sequences, 32% of them seen only once. On this clonotype itself: The target antigen is unknown.

Healthy Caucasian donors formed the entire cohort. Study-wide results and caveats: Compared with unrelated sharing, twin-shared out-of-frame alpha sequences had more low-probability sequences. Partly confounded zero-insertion analyses could result from invariant MAIT and iNKT cells.

The clonotype was recovered from a newborn girl in good health. The sample taken for sequencing was cord blood.

As DNA, the CDR3 is TGCGCCAGCAGCAGGATAGGGACTAGCGGGAGGGCCAATGAGCAGTTCTTC. Protein product: CASSRIGTSGRANEQFF. The V gene is TRBV5-1, the J gene TRBJ2-1; 16 bases map to TRBD2. Germline trimming cut 4 bases from V and 6 bases from J; bases unmatched to any gene: 7. This CDR3 has 17 residues. Germline V gives CDR1 SGHRS, CDR2 YFSETQ.